This T cell receptor (beta chain) was recorded in a study of human thymus T cells. Notes on the study in general: Related studies noted strongly shared thymic repertoires across unrelated people. There appeared to be biased usage of V and J genes in thymic and blood repertoires.

Using immunoSEQ multiplex PCR, the repertoire was profiled, and TCRdb retains in-frame clones only, with some absent. This table has roughly 120,000 clones, about 93% appearing once. Surgeons resected thymus tissue during corrective heart surgery. This clone has just a few counts. Its antigen remains unknown. Sequenced input: thymus tissue. This clonotype was sampled from a boy under two years old with a congenital heart defect but otherwise immunologically healthy.

The CDR3, as DNA: TGCGCCAGCAGCTCGCGGGACAGGGCAAGCTCCTATAATTCACCCCTCCACTTT. Protein: CASSSRDRASSYNSPLHF. The rearrangement joins TRBV5-1 to TRBJ1-6; 9 bases line up with TRBD1. The CDR3 has 18 residues. Germline-derived CDR1 and CDR2 are SGHRS and YFSETQ. V dropped 3 bases and J dropped 0; count of bases not matched to a gene: 7.